This T cell receptor (beta chain) was recovered during a study of CD8+ T cells in alopecia areata. Study context: Twice daily, treated patients received 5 to 10 mg of oral tofacitinib.

This CDR3 has 15 amino acids. Germline V gene lookup returns CDR1 SGDLS and CDR2 YYNGEE. V shed 0 bases, J shed 8 bases, and the junction held 8 bases outside the gene matches. RNA extraction was followed by reverse transcription into cDNA, which acted as the sequencing template. TCRdb keeps only in-frame clones here, not all; method: immunoSEQ multiplex PCR. Here the sample spans about 150,000 clones, roughly 48% being singletons. Researchers gathered lesional scalp punch biopsies and peripheral blood from patients with alopecia areata. General study findings and limits: An increase in clonality over normal scalp was evident in lesional scalp, especially alopecia totalis/universalis. Against the mouse data, patients shared TCRs less clearly, possibly for HLA reasons.

Remarks on this clone: Its matching antigen is unknown.

Material for sequencing was CD4+ T cells sorted from blood. The clonotype was recovered from a human donor with alopecia areata. The chain is built from TRBV9 and TRBJ2-1; 7 positions match TRBD2. As DNA, the CDR3 is TGTGCCAGCAGCGTAGGATCGACTAGCTTTGATGAGCAGTTCTTC. Translating gives CASSVGSTSFDEQFF. Full variable domain (rest looked up from reference TRBV9 and TRBJ2-1): DSGVTQTPKHLITATGQRVTLRCSPRSGDLSVYWYQQSLDQGLQFLIQYYNGEERAKGNILERFSAQQFPDLHSELNLSSLELGDSALYFCASSVGSTSFDEQFFGPGTRLTVL.